The present entry profiles one T cell receptor (beta chain) with its context. Its antigen is not known. TCR beta CDR3 regions were amplified from RNA. First-round RT-PCR of the TCR CDR3 relied on the HTBI primer set. MiXCR, applied by TCRdb to the multiplex PCR reads, yields one record per CDR3 protein. The data hold about 640,000 distinct CDR3 sequences, with under 25% observed a single time. The ends were cut back, 7 bases at V and 1 base at J, with 16 bases in the middle. This CDR3 spans 15 amino acids. The data stem from a study of T cells in Graves' hyperthyroidism and ophthalmopathy. Study overall: At the time of initial diagnosis and before any treatment, peripheral blood was collected.

Study results and limitations: Most thyroid clonotypes with frequency above 0.001 were detected in blood. A 13 V-J signature model discriminated ophthalmopathy versus stable hyperthyroidism.

Sequencing used blood. This TCR derives from a man aged 25-45 years with Graves' ophthalmopathy. The chain carries TRBV12-3 or TRBV12-4 and TRBJ2-5; possible D gene TRBD1, 6 bases. CDR3 coding DNA: TGTGCCAGCACTTTGGGTGGGGGCCGCCAAGAGACCCAGTACTTC. Translated: CASTLGGGRQETQYF.